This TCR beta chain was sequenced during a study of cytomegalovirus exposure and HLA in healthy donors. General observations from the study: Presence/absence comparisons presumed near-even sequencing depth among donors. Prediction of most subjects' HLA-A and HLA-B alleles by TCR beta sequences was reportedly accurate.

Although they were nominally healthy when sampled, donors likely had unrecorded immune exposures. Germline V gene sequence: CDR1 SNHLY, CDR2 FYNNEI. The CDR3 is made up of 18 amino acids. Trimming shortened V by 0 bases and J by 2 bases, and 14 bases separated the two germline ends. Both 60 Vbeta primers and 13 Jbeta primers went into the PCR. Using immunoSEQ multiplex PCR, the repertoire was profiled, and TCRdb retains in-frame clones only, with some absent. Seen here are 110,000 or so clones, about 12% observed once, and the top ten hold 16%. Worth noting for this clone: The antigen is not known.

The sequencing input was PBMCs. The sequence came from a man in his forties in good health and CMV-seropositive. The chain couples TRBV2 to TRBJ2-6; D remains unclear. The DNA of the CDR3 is TGTGCCAGCAGTGAAGCGCCCTTGGGCCCCGCTGGGGCCAACGTCCTGACTTTC. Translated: CASSEAPLGPAGANVLTF.